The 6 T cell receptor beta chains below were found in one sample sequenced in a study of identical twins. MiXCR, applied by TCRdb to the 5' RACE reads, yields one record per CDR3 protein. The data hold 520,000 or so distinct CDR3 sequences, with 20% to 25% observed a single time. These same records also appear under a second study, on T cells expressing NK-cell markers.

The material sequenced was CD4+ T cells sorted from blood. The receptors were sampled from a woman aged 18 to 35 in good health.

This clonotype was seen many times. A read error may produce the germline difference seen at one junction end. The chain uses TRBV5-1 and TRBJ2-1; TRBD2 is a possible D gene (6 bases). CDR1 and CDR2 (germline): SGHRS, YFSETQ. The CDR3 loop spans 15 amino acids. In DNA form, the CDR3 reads TGTGCTAGCAGCCTAGCGCAAAGCTCCTACAATGAGCAGTTCTTC. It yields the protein CASSLAQSSYNEQFF.

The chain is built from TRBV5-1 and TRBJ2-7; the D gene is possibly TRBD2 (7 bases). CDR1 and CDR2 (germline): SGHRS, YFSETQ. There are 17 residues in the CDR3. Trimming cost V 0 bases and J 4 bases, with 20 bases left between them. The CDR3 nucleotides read TGCGCCAGCAGCTTGGAACCAGGGGCGGGAGTGGGGTACGAGCAGTACTTC. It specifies CASSLEPGAGVGYEQYF.

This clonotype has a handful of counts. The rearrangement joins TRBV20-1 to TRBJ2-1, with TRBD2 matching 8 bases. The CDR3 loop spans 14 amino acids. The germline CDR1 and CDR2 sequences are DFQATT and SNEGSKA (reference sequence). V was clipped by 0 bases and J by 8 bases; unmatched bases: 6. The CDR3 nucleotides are TGCAGTGCTAGAGATCGGCGGGGGGCAGATGAGCAGTTCTTC. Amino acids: CSARDRRGADEQFF.

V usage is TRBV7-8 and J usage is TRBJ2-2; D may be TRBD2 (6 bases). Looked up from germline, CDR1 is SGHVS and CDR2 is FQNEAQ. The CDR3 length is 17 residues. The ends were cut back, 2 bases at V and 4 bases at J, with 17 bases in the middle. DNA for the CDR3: TGTGCCAGCAGCTTATACGGGTTCGGGAGAAGCACCGGGGAGCTGTTTTTT. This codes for CASSLYGFGRSTGELFF.

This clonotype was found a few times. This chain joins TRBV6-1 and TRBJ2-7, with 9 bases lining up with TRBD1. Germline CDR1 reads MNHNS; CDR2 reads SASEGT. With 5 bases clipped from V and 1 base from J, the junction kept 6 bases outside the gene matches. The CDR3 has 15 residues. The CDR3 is CASSTTGGRSYEQYF. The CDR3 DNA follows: TGTGCCAGCAGTACAACAGGGGGCCGATCCTACGAGCAGTACTTC.

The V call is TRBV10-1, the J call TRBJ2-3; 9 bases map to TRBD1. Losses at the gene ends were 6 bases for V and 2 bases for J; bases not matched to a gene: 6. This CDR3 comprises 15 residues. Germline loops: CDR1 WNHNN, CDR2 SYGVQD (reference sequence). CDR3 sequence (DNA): TGCGCCAGCAGACCCGGGACAGGGACCACAGATACGCAGTATTTT. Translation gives CASRPGTGTTDTQYF.